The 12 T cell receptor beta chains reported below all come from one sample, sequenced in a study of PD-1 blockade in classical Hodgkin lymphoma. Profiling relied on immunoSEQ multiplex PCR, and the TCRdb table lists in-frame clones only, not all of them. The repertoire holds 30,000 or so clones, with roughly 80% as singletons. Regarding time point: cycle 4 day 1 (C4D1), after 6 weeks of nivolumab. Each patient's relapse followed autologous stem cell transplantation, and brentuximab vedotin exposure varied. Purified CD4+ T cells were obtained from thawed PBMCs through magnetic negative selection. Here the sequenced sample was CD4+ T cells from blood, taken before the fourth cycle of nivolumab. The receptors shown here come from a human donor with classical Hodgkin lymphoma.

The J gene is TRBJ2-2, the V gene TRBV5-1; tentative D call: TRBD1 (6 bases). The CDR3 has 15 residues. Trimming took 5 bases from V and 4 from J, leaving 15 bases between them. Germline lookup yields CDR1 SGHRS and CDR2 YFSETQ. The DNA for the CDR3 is TGCGCCAGCAGTATCTCGCTAGGGGGCACCGGGGAGCTGTTTTTT. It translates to CASSISLGGTGELFF.

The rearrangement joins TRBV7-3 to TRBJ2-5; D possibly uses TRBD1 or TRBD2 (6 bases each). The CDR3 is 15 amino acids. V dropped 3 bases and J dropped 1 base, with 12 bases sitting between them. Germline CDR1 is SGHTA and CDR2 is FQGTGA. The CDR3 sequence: CASSLGGRGQETQYF. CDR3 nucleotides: TGTGCCAGCAGCTTGGGGGGCAGGGGCCAAGAGACCCAGTACTTC.

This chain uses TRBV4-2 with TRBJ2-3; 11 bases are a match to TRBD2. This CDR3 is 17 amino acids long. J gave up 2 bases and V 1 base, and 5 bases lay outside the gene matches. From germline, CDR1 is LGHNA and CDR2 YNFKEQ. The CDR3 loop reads CASSQVGSGGVTDTQYF. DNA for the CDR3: TGTGCCAGCAGCCAAGTGGGTAGCGGGGGGGTCACAGATACGCAGTATTTT.

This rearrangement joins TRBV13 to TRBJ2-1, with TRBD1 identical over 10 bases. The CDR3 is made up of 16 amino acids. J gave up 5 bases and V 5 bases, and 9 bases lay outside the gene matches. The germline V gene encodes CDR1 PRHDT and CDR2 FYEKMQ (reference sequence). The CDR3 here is CASSTLGTGVNNEQFF. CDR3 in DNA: TGTGCCAGCAGCACGCTTGGGACAGGGGTTAACAATGAGCAGTTCTTC.

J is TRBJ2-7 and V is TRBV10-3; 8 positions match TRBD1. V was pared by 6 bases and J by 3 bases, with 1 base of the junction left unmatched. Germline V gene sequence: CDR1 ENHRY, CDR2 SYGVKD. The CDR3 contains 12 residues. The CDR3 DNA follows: TGTGCCATCAGCGGACAGGGCTACGAGCAGTACTTC. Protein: CAISGQGYEQYF.

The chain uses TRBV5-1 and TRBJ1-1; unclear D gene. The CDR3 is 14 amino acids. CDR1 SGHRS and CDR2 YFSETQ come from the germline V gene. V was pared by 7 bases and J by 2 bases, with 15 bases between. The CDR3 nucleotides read TGCGCCAGCCGTAAGGAGGGTACTAACACTGAAGCTTTCTTT. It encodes CASRKEGTNTEAFF.

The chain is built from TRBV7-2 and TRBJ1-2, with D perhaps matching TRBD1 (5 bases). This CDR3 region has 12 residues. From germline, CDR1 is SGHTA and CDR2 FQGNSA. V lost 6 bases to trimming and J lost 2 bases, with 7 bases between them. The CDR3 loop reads CASRGGNYGYTF. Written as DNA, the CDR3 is TGTGCCAGCAGGGGGGGGAACTATGGCTACACCTTC.

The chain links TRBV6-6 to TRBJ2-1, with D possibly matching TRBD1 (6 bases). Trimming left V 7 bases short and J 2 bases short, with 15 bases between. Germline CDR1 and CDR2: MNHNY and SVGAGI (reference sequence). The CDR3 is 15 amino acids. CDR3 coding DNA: TGTGCCAGCACGAGCCAGGACAGCCCCTACAATGAGCAGTTCTTC. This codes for CASTSQDSPYNEQFF.

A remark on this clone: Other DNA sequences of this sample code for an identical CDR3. The CDR3 DNA is TGTGCCAGCAGCTTAGAAGCTCGCAACACTGAAGCTTTCTTT. It yields the protein CASSLEARNTEAFF. The rearrangement uses TRBV7-8 and TRBJ1-1; D call uncertain. The V gene's germline CDR1 is SGHVS and CDR2 FQNEAQ. V was trimmed by 1 base and J by 2 bases, leaving 8 bases between them. The CDR3 is 14 residues long.

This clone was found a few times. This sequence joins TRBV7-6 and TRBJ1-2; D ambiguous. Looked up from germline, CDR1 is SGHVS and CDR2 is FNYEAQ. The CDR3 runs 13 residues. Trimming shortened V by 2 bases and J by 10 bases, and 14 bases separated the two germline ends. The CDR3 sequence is CASSLKEDLPYTF. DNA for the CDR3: TGTGCCAGCAGCTTAAAAGAAGATCTCCCCTACACCTTC.

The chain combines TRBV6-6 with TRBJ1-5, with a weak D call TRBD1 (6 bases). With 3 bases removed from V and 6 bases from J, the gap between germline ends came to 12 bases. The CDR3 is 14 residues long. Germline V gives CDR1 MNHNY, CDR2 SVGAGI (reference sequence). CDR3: CASSYVTGSQPQHF. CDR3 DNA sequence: TGTGCCAGCAGTTATGTGACAGGCTCTCAGCCCCAGCATTTT.

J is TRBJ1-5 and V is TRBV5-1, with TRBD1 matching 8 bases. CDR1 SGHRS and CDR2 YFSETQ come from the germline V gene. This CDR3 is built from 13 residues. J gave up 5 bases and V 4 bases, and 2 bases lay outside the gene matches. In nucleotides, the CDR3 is TGCGCCAGCAGCCCGGACAGGGATCAGCCCCAGCATTTT. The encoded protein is CASSPDRDQPQHF.